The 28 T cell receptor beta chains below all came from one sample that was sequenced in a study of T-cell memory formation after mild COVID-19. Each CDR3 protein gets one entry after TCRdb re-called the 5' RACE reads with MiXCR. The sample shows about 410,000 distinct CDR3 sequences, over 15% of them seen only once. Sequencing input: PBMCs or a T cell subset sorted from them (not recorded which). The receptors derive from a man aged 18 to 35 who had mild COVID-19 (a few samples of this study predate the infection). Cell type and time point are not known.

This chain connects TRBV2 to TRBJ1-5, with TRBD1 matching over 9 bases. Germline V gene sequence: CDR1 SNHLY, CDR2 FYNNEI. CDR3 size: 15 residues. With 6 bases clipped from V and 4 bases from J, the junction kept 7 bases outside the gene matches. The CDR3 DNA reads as TGTGCCAGCAGGGAGACAGGGGGACGGAATCAGCCCCAGCATTTT. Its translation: CASRETGGRNQPQHF.

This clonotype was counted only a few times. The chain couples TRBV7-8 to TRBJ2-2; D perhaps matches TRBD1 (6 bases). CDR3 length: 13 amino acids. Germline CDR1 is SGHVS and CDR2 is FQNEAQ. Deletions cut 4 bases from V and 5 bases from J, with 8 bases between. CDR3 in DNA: TGTGCCAGCAGCTCCGACAGGACCGGGGAGCTGTTTTTT. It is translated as CASSSDRTGELFF.

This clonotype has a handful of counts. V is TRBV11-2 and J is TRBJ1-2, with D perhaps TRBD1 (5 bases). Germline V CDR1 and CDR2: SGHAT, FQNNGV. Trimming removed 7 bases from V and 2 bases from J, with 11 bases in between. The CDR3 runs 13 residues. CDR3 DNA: TGTGCCAGCACTTTAGGGGCAAACTATGGCTACACCTTC. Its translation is CASTLGANYGYTF.

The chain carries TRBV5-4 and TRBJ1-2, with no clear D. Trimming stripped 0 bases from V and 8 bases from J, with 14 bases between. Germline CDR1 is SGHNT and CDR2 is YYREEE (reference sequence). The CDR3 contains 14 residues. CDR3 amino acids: CASSLAVRVGGYTF. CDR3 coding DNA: TGTGCCAGCAGCTTGGCCGTTAGGGTTGGCGGCTACACCTTC.

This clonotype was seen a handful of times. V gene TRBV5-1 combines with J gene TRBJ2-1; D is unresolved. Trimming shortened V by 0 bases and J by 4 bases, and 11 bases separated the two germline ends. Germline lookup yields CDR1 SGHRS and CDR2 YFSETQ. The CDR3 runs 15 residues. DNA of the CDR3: TGCGCCAGCAGCTTGGTAGACACTTCATACAATGAGCAGTTCTTC. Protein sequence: CASSLVDTSYNEQFF.

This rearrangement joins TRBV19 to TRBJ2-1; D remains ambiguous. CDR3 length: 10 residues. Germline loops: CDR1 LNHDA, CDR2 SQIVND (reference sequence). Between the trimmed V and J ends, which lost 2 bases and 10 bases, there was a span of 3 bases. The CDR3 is CASSICEQFF. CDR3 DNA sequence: TGTGCCAGTAGTATATGCGAGCAGTTCTTC.

The CDR3 DNA is TGCGCCAGCGGACTTCCCAGCGGGGAATTATACAATGAGCAGTTCTTC. Encoded protein: CASGLPSGELYNEQFF. The chain links TRBV5-1 to TRBJ2-1; 7 bases agree with TRBD2. Germline values: CDR1 SGHRS, CDR2 YFSETQ. The CDR3 extends over 16 amino acids. V lost 7 bases, J lost 4 bases, and 14 bases stayed unmatched.

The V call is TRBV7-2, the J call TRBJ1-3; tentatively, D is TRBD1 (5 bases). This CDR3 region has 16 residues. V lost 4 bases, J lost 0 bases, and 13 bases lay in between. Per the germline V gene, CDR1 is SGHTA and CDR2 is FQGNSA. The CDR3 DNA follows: TGTGCCAGCAGCTCGACAGTAGCCTTCTCTGGAAACACCATATATTTT. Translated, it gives CASSSTVAFSGNTIYF.

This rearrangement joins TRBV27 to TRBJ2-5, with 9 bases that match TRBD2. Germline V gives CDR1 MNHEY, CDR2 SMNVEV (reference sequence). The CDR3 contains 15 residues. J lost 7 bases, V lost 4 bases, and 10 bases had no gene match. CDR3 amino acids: CASSSGVAGVVTQYF. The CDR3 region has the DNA TGTGCCAGCAGTTCCGGGGTAGCGGGGGTAGTGACCCAGTACTTC.

The CDR3 protein is CATSDLGAGTDTQYF. CDR3 DNA sequence: TGTGCCACCAGTGATTTGGGGGCCGGCACAGATACGCAGTATTTT. The rearrangement joins TRBV24-1 to TRBJ2-3, with a weak D call TRBD1 (5 bases). Per the germline V gene, CDR1 is KGHDR and CDR2 is SFDVKD. Trimming left V 0 bases short and J 1 base short, with 7 bases between. The length of the CDR3 is 15 residues.

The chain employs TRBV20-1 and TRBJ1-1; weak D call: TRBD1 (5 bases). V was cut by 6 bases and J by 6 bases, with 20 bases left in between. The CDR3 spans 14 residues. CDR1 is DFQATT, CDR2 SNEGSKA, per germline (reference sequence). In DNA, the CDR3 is TGCAGTGCCGAACCGGGACTTCCTTCGTCTGAAGCTTTCTTT. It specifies CSAEPGLPSSEAFF.

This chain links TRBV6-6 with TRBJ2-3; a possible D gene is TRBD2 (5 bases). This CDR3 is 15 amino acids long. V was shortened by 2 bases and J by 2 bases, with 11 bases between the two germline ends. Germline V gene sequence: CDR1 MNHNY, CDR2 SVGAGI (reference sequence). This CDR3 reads CASSYGLPVTDTQYF. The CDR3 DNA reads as TGTGCCAGCAGTTACGGACTCCCAGTCACAGATACGCAGTATTTT.

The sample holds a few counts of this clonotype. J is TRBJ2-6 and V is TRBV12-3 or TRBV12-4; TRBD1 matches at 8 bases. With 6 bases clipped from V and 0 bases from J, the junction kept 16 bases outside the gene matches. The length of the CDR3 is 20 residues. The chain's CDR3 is CASSLGTRGLLYSGANVLTF. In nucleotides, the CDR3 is TGTGCCAGCAGCCTAGGGACCAGGGGGCTCCTTTACTCTGGGGCCAACGTCCTGACTTTC.

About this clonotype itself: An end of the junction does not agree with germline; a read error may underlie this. The CDR3 sequence: CASSRTRGRIF. The CDR3 nucleotides are TGTGCCAGCAGCCGAACACGGGGACGAATTTTC. The chain links TRBV7-9 to TRBJ1-2, with D possibly TRBD1 on 5 matching bases. The CDR3 consists of 11 residues. Germline V gives CDR1 SEHNR, CDR2 FQNEAQ (reference sequence).

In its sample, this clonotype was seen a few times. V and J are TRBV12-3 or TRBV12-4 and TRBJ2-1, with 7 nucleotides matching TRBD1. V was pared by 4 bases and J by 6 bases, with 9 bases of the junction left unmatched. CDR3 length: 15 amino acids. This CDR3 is CASSYRGVRGNEQFF. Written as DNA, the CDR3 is TGTGCCAGCAGTTACAGGGGCGTAAGGGGCAATGAGCAGTTCTTC.

CDR3 nucleotides: TGTGCCAGCAGCGCCCTGTGGACTAGCGGGGGCTATGCTACGCAGTATTTT. Its protein is CASSALWTSGGYATQYF. The rearrangement uses TRBV9 and TRBJ2-3, with 13 bases identical to TRBD2. The CDR3 spans 17 residues. CDR1 and CDR2 from the germline V gene are SGDLS and YYNGEE. Trimming removed 3 bases from V and 8 bases from J; junction bases left unmatched: 12. Variable domain in full (rest from reference TRBV9 and TRBJ2-3): DSGVTQTPKHLITATGQRVTLRCSPRSGDLSVYWYQQSLDQGLQFLIQYYNGEERAKGNILERFSAQQFPDLHSELNLSSLELGDSALYFCASSALWTSGGYATQYFGPGTRLTVL.

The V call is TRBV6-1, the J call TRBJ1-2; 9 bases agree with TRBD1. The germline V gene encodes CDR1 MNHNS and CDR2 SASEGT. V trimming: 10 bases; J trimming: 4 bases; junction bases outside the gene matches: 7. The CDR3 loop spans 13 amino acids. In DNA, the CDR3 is TGTGCCACCTGGACAGGGGTCTTCTATGGCTACACCTTC. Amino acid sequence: CATWTGVFYGYTF.

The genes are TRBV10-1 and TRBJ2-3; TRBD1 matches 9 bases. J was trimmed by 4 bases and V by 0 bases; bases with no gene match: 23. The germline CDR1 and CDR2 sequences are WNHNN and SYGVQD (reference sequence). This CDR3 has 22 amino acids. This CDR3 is CASSESTMVWTGVLPPPDTQYF. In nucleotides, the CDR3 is TGCGCCAGCAGTGAGTCGACTATGGTCTGGACAGGGGTACTGCCGCCCCCAGATACGCAGTATTTT.

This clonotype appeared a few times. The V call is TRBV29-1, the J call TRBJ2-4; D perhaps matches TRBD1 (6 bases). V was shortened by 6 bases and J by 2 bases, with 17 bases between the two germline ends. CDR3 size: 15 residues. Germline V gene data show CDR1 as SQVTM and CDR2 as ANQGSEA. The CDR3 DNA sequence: TGCAGCGTCGAAAAACCGACAGGCCCCAAAAACATTCAGTACTTC. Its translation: CSVEKPTGPKNIQYF.

CDR3 DNA: TGTGCCAGCAGCTCGGACAGGTCCTATAATTCACCCCTCCACTTT. Translation gives CASSSDRSYNSPLHF. The rearrangement uses TRBV5-6 and TRBJ1-6, with 7 bases fitting TRBD1. V shed 3 bases, J shed 1 base, and the junction held 1 base outside the gene matches. The length of the CDR3 is 15 residues. Germline V CDR1 and CDR2: SGHDT, YYEEEE.

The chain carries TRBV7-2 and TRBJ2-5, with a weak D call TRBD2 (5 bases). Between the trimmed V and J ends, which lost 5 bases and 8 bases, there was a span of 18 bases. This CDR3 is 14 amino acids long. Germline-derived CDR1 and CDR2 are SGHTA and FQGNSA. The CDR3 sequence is CASSGLFERETQYF. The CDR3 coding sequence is TGTGCCAGCAGCGGACTGTTTGAGCGAGAAACCCAGTACTTC.

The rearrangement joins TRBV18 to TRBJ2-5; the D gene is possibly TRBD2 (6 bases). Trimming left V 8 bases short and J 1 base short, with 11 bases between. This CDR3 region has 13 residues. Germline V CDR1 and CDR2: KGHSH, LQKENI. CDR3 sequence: CASRREFQETQYF. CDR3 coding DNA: TGTGCCAGCCGCCGGGAGTTCCAAGAGACCCAGTACTTC.

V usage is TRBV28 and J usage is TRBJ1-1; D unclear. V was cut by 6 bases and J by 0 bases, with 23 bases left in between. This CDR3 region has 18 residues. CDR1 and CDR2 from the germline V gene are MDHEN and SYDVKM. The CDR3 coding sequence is TGTGCCAGCAGACCTCTTCTTTGGGAAGCCACACTGAACACTGAAGCTTTCTTT. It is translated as CASRPLLWEATLNTEAFF.

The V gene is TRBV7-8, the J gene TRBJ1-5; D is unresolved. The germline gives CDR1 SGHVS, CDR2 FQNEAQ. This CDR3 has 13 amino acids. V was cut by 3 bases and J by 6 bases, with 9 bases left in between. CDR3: CASSFAELQPQHF. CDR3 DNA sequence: TGTGCCAGCAGCTTTGCAGAGCTTCAGCCCCAGCATTTT.

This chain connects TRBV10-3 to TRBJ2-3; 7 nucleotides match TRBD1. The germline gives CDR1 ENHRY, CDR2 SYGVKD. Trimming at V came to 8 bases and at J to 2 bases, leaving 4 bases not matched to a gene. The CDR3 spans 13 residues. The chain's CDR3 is CAIGQDNTDTQYF. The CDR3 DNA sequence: TGTGCCATCGGACAGGATAACACAGATACGCAGTATTTT.

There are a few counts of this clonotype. CDR3 residues: CASSPHSGGAGNEQFF. DNA for the CDR3: TGTGCCAGCAGCCCCCATAGCGGGGGGGCGGGGAATGAGCAGTTCTTC. The chain combines TRBV6-2 or TRBV6-3 with TRBJ2-1; 11 positions match TRBD2. This CDR3 is 16 amino acids long. CDR1 MNHEY and CDR2 SVGEGT come from the germline V gene. J gave up 7 bases and V 6 bases, and 11 bases lay outside the gene matches.

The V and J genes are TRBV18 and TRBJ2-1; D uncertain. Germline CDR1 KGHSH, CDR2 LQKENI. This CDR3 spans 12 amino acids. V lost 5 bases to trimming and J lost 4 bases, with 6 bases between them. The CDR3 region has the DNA TGTGCCAGCTCATGGCAGTACAATGAGCAGTTCTTC. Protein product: CASSWQYNEQFF.

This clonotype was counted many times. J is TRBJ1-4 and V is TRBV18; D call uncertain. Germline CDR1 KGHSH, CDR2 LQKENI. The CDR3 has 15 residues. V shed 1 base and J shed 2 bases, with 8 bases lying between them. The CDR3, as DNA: TGTGCCAGCTCACCACGCACGGCCACTAATGAAAAACTGTTTTTT. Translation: CASSPRTATNEKLFF. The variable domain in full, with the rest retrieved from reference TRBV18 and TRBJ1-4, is NAGVMQNPRHLVRRRGQEARLRCSPMKGHSHVYWYRQLPEEGLKFMVYLQKENIIDESGMPKERFSAEFPKEGPSILRIQQVVRGDSAAYFCASSPRTATNEKLFFGSGTQLSVL.